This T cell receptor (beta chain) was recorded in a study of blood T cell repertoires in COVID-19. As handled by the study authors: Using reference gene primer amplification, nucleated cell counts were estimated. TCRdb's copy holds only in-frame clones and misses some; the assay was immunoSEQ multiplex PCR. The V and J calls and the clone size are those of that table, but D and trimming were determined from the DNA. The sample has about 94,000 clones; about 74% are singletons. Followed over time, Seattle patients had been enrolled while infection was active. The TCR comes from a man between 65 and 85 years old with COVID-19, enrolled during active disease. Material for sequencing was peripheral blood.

The CDR3 protein is CASSEPHRGGVSPLHF. CDR3 bases: TGTGCCAGCAGCGAACCACACAGGGGAGGAGTTTCACCCCTCCACTTT. The J gene is TRBJ1-6, the V gene TRBV7-2; 7 positions match TRBD1. V gave up 5 bases and J gave up 9 bases; unmatched junction bases: 13. The CDR3 is 16 residues long. CDR1 SGHTA and CDR2 FQGNSA come from the germline V gene.